These 20 T cell receptor beta chains came from one sample sequenced in a study of a mutant IDH1 vaccine in newly diagnosed glioma. Their target antigens are unknown. The time point here: week 47, end of study. The study gave 300 ug of mutant IDH1 20-mer peptide per vaccine dose, with topical imiquimod. Measured with immunoSEQ multiplex PCR; TCRdb has only the in-frame clones, and not every one. The top ten hold roughly 5% of the sample, which has under 60,000 clones, 70% to 85% seen once. This material consisted of PBMCs, taken from a glioma patient whose treatment included an IDH1 peptide vaccine. The receptors were gathered from a middle-aged woman with glioma. Some clones in this sample may be carry-over from other donors' samples.

This clone was observed a few times. This chain uses TRBV18 with TRBJ1-5; perhaps TRBD1 as D (6 bases). V was trimmed by 6 bases and J by 1 base, leaving 13 bases between them. Germline assignment: CDR1 KGHSH and CDR2 LQKENI. The CDR3 loop spans 15 amino acids. For the CDR3, the DNA is TGTGCCAGCTCCGCTCAACAGGGAAGCAATCAGCCCCAGCATTTT. The encoded protein is CASSAQQGSNQPQHF.

The genes are TRBV25-1 and TRBJ2-3; D assignment may be TRBD1 or TRBD2 (5 bases each). This CDR3 contains 14 residues. Germline V gives CDR1 MGHDK, CDR2 SYGVNS. V dropped 6 bases and J dropped 2 bases, with 12 bases sitting between them. DNA of the CDR3: TGTGCCAGCAGGGGACCTATCATCACAGATACGCAGTATTTT. This gives the protein CASRGPIITDTQYF.

As regards this clone: One end of the junction does not line up with germline, which may come from a read error. The rearrangement links TRBV7-9 to TRBJ1-3; perhaps TRBD1 as D (5 bases). Germline loops: CDR1 SEHNR, CDR2 FQNEAQ (reference sequence). CDR3 size: 19 residues. The DNA for the CDR3 is TGTGCCAGCACCCCCAGATTCGGGACGGCCATCTACTCTGGAAACACCATGTATTTT. As protein: CASTPRFGTAIYSGNTMYF.

This clone came up once. Germline is not matched at one junction end, which may reflect a read error. The rearrangement joins TRBV25-1 to TRBJ1-3; 7 positions agree with TRBD1. The CDR3 runs to 18 residues. Germline CDR1 MGHDK, CDR2 SYGVNS. The CDR3 protein is CASSETLPTGLSGNTTYF. The CDR3 DNA sequence: TGTGCCAGCAGTGAAACCCTCCCGACAGGGCTCTCTGGAAACACCACATATTTT.

The chain carries TRBV6-6 and TRBJ1-1; possible D gene TRBD1, 5 bases. The CDR3 covers 16 residues. The germline gives CDR1 MNHNY, CDR2 SVGAGI (reference sequence). V was cut by 1 base and J by 3 bases, with 15 bases left in between. The CDR3, as DNA: TGTGCCAGCAGTTACTTTAAAGGGGTCTCGGACACTGAAGCTTTCTTT. It translates to CASSYFKGVSDTEAFF.

The chain employs TRBV5-3 and TRBJ2-7; TRBD1 might be the D (6 bases). TRBV5-3 is designated an ORF whose function remains uncertain. This CDR3 has 13 residues. Trimming left V 10 bases short and J 0 bases short, with 14 bases between. The CDR3 sequence: CAPGQGNSYEQYF. The CDR3 DNA reads TGTGCCCCCGGGCAGGGGAACTCCTACGAGCAGTACTTC.

This clone has just a few counts. V usage is TRBV2 and J usage is TRBJ1-2; TRBD1 matches 10 bases. The V segment lost 10 bases and the J segment 4 bases; nucleotides outside the gene matches: 6. CDR3 length equals 13 residues. Germline values: CDR1 SNHLY, CDR2 FYNNEI. The CDR3, as DNA: TGTGCCAACCACAGGACAGGGGGCTATGGCTACACCTTC. Protein product: CANHRTGGYGYTF.

The chain recombines TRBV6-1 with TRBJ1-5, with D unclear. The CDR3 spans 14 residues. Germline V gives CDR1 MNHNS, CDR2 SASEGT. Trimming cost V 7 bases and J 4 bases, with 14 bases left between them. This CDR3 reads CASNPTGSNQPQHF. The CDR3 nucleotides are TGTGCCAGCAACCCGACTGGGAGTAATCAGCCCCAGCATTTT.

The rearrangement joins TRBV5-4 to TRBJ2-7; TRBD1 matches at 9 bases. This CDR3 has 15 residues. Germline V gives CDR1 SGHNT, CDR2 YYREEE (reference sequence). V lost 4 bases, J lost 4 bases, and 9 bases stayed unmatched. In nucleotides, the CDR3 is TGTGCCAGCAGCCCAGACAGGGGGAAGTGGTACGAGCAGTACTTC. Its translation is CASSPDRGKWYEQYF.

The V call is TRBV4-3, the J call TRBJ2-5, with no clear D. The CDR3 totals 14 residues. V was trimmed by 4 bases and J by 5 bases, leaving 14 bases between them. Germline V gene data show CDR1 as LGHNA and CDR2 as YSLEER. CDR3: CASSPSLVSETQYF. The CDR3 DNA reads as TGCGCCAGCAGCCCCTCGTTAGTAAGTGAGACCCAGTACTTC.

This chain uses TRBV30 with TRBJ1-2; D possibly corresponds to TRBD1 (5 bases). Germline CDR1 and CDR2: GTSNPN and SVGIG (reference sequence). The germline V and J ends were trimmed by 4 bases and 3 bases, with 15 bases remaining between them. CDR3 length: 14 amino acids. The CDR3 DNA reads as TGTGCCTGGATCTTAAAGGCGGGGGACTATGGCTACACCTTC. Translated, it gives CAWILKAGDYGYTF.

This clone has a single count. The genes are TRBV18 and TRBJ1-2, with TRBD1 identical over 8 bases. The CDR3 runs to 13 residues. The ends lost 5 bases at V and 3 bases at J; junction bases unmatched: 2. CDR1 KGHSH and CDR2 LQKENI come from the germline V gene. The CDR3 spells CASSEDRDYGYTF. CDR3 bases: TGTGCCAGCTCAGAGGACAGGGACTATGGCTACACCTTC.

This rearrangement joins TRBV4-1 to TRBJ1-2; D may be TRBD1 (5 bases). The V gene lost 1 base and the J gene lost 6 bases, with 15 bases spanning the gap. The V gene's germline CDR1 is MGHRA and CDR2 YSYEKL. This CDR3 has 15 residues. The CDR3: CASSQAPGVWDGYTF. CDR3 nucleotide sequence: TGCGCCAGCAGCCAAGCACCGGGGGTTTGGGATGGCTACACCTTC.

This chain joins TRBV29-1 and TRBJ1-4; 7 nucleotides match TRBD1. Germline loops: CDR1 SQVTM, CDR2 ANQGSEA. The CDR3 consists of 13 residues. Germline trimming cut 7 bases from V and 5 bases from J; bases unmatched to any gene: 7. The CDR3 coding sequence is TGCAGCGCCGGGACAGATCAAAATGAAAAACTGTTTTTT. This translates into CSAGTDQNEKLFF.

The chain carries TRBV4-1 and TRBJ1-2; a possible D gene is TRBD1 (6 bases). Per the germline V gene, CDR1 is MGHRA and CDR2 is YSYEKL. The CDR3 extends over 17 amino acids. The V end lost 0 bases, the J end lost 4 bases, and 18 bases lay between the germline ends. The CDR3 loop is CASSQETAGAPGYGYTF. The CDR3 region has the DNA TGCGCCAGCAGCCAAGAGACAGCAGGGGCGCCGGGCTATGGCTACACCTTC.

This clone was counted once. The gene calls are TRBV19 and TRBJ2-1, with D possibly TRBD1 on 5 matching bases. Germline CDR1 and CDR2: LNHDA and SQIVND (reference sequence). CDR3 size: 14 residues. Trimming pared 9 bases from V and 7 bases from J, leaving 19 bases between. DNA for the CDR3: TGTGCCAGCAAACCAGCATTACAGGTAAATGAGCAGTTCTTC. Translation gives CASKPALQVNEQFF.

Only a few counts were recorded for this clone. Other nucleotide sequences from this sample produce the same CDR3. This chain links TRBV5-4 with TRBJ2-2, with 9 bases identical to TRBD2. V gave up 1 base and J gave up 6 bases; unmatched junction bases: 4. The CDR3 is 15 amino acids. Germline assignment: CDR1 SGHNT and CDR2 YYREEE (reference sequence). CDR3 region: CASSLRIAGAGELFF. CDR3 bases: TGTGCCAGCAGCTTGCGAATAGCGGGAGCCGGGGAGCTGTTTTTT.

The chain uses TRBV14 and TRBJ2-3; 10 bases are a match to TRBD2. The ends lost 2 bases at V and 5 bases at J; junction bases unmatched: 13. The CDR3 loop spans 18 amino acids. Germline V lookup: CDR1 SGHDN, CDR2 FVKESK. DNA for the CDR3: TGTGCCAGCAGCCAATACCGGACCAGCGGGGGGGCCGAAGATACGCAGTATTTT. This codes for CASSQYRTSGGAEDTQYF.

The genes are TRBV28 and TRBJ2-7, with D unresolved. This CDR3 region has 14 residues. The V and J ends lost 6 bases and 3 bases respectively, with 15 bases between them. Germline V gives CDR1 MDHEN, CDR2 SYDVKM. The CDR3 sequence: CASSDAGVGYEQYF. The CDR3 bases are TGTGCCAGCAGCGACGCCGGCGTAGGCTACGAGCAGTACTTC.

V usage is TRBV19 and J usage is TRBJ1-1; D unresolved. Trimming took 5 bases from V and 2 from J, leaving 9 bases between them. CDR3 length: 13 residues. CDR1 LNHDA and CDR2 SQIVND come from the germline V gene (reference sequence). CDR3 nucleotides: TGTGCCAGTAGTGTAAGGCCTAACACTGAAGCTTTCTTT. This codes for CASSVRPNTEAFF.